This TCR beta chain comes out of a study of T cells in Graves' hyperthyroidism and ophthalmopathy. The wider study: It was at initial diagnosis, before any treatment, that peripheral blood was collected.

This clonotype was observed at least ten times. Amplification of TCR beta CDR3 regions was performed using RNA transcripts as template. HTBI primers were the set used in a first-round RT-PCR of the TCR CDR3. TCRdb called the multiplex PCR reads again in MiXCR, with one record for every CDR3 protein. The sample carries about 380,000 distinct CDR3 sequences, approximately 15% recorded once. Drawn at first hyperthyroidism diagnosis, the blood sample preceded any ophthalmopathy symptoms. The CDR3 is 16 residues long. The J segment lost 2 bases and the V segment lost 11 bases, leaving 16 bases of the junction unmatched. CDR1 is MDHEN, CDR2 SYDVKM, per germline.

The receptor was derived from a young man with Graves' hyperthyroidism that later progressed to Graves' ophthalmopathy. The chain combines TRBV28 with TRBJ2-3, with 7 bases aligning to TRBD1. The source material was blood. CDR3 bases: TGTGCCGTCACTTCCTTAGGGGACAGATCCACAGATACGCAGTATTTT. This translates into CAVTSLGDRSTDTQYF.